Presented here are 14 T cell receptor beta chains from one specimen sequenced in a study of shared clonotypes between healthy human individuals. Measured with immunoSEQ multiplex PCR; TCRdb has only the in-frame clones, and not every one. The sample gives under 650,000 clones, roughly 95% of which show up once; roughly 0.06% is in the top ten. The sequencing input was naive CD4+ T cells sorted from blood. Subset specified: CD45RA+ positively selected. Receptor source: a woman aged 25 to 39 in good health.

The chain carries TRBV5-1 and TRBJ2-1; 9 nucleotides align to TRBD2. CDR3 size: 17 residues. V shed 0 bases, J shed 0 bases, and the junction held 4 bases outside the gene matches. Germline V lookup: CDR1 SGHRS, CDR2 YFSETQ. The CDR3 reads CASSLGGSGSSYNEQFF. In DNA form, the CDR3 reads TGCGCCAGCAGCTTGGGTGGTAGCGGGAGCTCCTACAATGAGCAGTTCTTC.

J is TRBJ2-7 and V is TRBV28; 14 bases fit TRBD2. The germline CDR1 and CDR2 sequences are MDHEN and SYDVKM. V lost 5 bases to trimming and J lost 7 bases; unmatched junction nucleotides: 10. The CDR3 contains 16 residues. The CDR3 DNA follows: TGTGCCAGCAGTCGAGGAGGACTAGCGGGAGGATGGGAGCAGTACTTC. As protein: CASSRGGLAGGWEQYF.

V gene TRBV11-2 combines with J gene TRBJ2-2; D call uncertain. The CDR3 runs to 15 residues. Per germline, CDR1 SGHAT and CDR2 FQNNGV. V lost 4 bases and J 3 bases, leaving 12 bases between the germline ends. The CDR3 spells CASSSPREYTGELFF. The CDR3, as DNA: TGTGCCAGCAGCTCGCCCCGCGAATACACCGGGGAGCTGTTTTTT.

The rearrangement links TRBV11-3 to TRBJ2-1; D unresolved. In germline, CDR1 is SGHNT, CDR2 YENEEA. The V end was cut by 5 bases, the J end by 9 bases, with 11 bases between. This CDR3 is built from 12 residues. CDR3 loop: CASSAKPPEQFF. The CDR3 coding sequence is TGTGCCAGCAGCGCCAAACCTCCTGAGCAGTTCTTC. The full variable domain, its missing parts supplied by reference TRBV11-3 and TRBJ2-1, is EAGVVQSPRYKIIEKKQPVAFWCNPISGHNTLYWYLQNLGQGPELLIRYENEEAVDDSQLPKDRFSAERLKGVDSTLKIQPAELGDSAVYLCASSAKPPEQFFGPGTRLTVL.

The CDR3 loop is CASSEGPGTSGYEQYF. In DNA, the CDR3 is TGCGCCAGCAGTGAGGGACCCGGGACTAGCGGCTACGAGCAGTACTTC. The rearrangement links TRBV10-1 to TRBJ2-7; 11 positions match TRBD2. Trimming took 2 bases from V and 3 from J; bases not matched to a gene: 6. Germline-derived CDR1 and CDR2 are WNHNN and SYGVQD (reference sequence). The CDR3 contains 16 residues.

This clone was observed a single time. The V gene is TRBV11-2, the J gene TRBJ1-5; possible D gene TRBD1, 5 bases. In germline, CDR1 is SGHAT, CDR2 FQNNGV. V was clipped by 1 base and J by 1 base, with 11 bases between them. This CDR3 has 16 amino acids. In DNA form, the CDR3 reads TGTGCCAGCAGCTTAGGGGCCCAGGGCAGCAATCAGCCCCAGCATTTT. Residues: CASSLGAQGSNQPQHF.

The rearrangement links TRBV18 to TRBJ1-1; TRBD1 might be the D (6 bases). Deletions cut 1 base from V and 1 base from J, with 10 bases between. Germline V CDR1 and CDR2: KGHSH, LQKENI. There are 15 residues in the CDR3. CDR3 region: CASSPLDRQNTEAFF. The CDR3 region has the DNA TGTGCCAGCTCACCACTAGACAGGCAGAACACTGAAGCTTTCTTT.

V and J are TRBV7-2 and TRBJ1-4; a weak D match, TRBD1 (6 bases). CDR1 is SGHTA, CDR2 FQGNSA, per germline. This CDR3 has 15 amino acids. Trimming stripped 7 bases from V and 7 bases from J, with 19 bases between. CDR3 bases: TGTGCCAGCACCGCGCCGGGACATAATCCTGAAAAACTGTTTTTT. This encodes CASTAPGHNPEKLFF.

The genes are TRBV5-1 and TRBJ1-3, with D uncertain. V was pared by 1 base and J by 3 bases, with 8 bases between. There are 14 residues in the CDR3. The germline CDR1 and CDR2 sequences are SGHRS and YFSETQ. The CDR3 DNA reads TGCGCCAGCAGCTTGTGGGAGGGTGGAAACACCATATATTTT. This sequence encodes CASSLWEGGNTIYF.

The chain couples TRBV18 to TRBJ2-2; D may be TRBD1 (5 bases). V dropped 4 bases and J dropped 0 bases, with 6 bases sitting between them. The CDR3 contains 14 residues. Germline V gives CDR1 KGHSH, CDR2 LQKENI. The CDR3: CASSLTANTGELFF. In DNA, the CDR3 is TGTGCCAGCTCACTGACAGCGAACACCGGGGAGCTGTTTTTT.

The chain carries TRBV29-1 and TRBJ2-3; no reliable D call. Germline loops: CDR1 SQVTM, CDR2 ANQGSEA. There are 13 residues in the CDR3. V was shortened by 6 bases and J by 0 bases, with 10 bases between the two germline ends. The CDR3 here is CSVDGVSTDTQYF. The CDR3 nucleotides read TGCAGCGTCGACGGAGTGAGCACAGATACGCAGTATTTT.

The rearrangement uses TRBV6-1 and TRBJ1-2; D perhaps matches TRBD1 (6 bases). The V gene's germline CDR1 is MNHNS and CDR2 SASEGT. CDR3 length equals 13 residues. Trimming shortened V by 8 bases and J by 2 bases, and 12 bases separated the two germline ends. DNA for the CDR3: TGTGCCAGCCGGAACAGGGTCAACTATGGCTACACCTTC. It is translated as CASRNRVNYGYTF.

The chain joins TRBV7-7 to TRBJ2-1; TRBD2 matches 9 bases. The V segment lost 5 bases and the J segment 5 bases; nucleotides outside the gene matches: 7. Germline V lookup: CDR1 SSHAT, CDR2 FNYEAQ (reference sequence). CDR3 size: 15 residues. As DNA, the CDR3 is TGTGCCAGCAGCCCGCTAGCGGGACTTAACAATGAGCAGTTCTTC. Its translation: CASSPLAGLNNEQFF.

V is TRBV6-5 and J is TRBJ2-6; D is possibly TRBD1 (6 bases). Germline loops: CDR1 MNHEY, CDR2 SVGAGI. Trimming took 8 bases from V and 2 from J, leaving 7 bases between them. CDR3 size: 13 residues. CDR3 coding DNA: TGTGCCAGCCGACAGGCTGGGGCCAACGTCCTGACTTTC. Its protein product is CASRQAGANVLTF.